The entry below describes one TCR beta chain. This record belongs to a study of early T cells in non-severe SARS-CoV-2 infection. CDR1 and CDR2 from the germline V gene are MGHDK and SYGVNS. The V and J ends lost 11 bases and 3 bases respectively, with 20 bases between them. The CDR3 spans 14 residues. TCRdb reprocessed the 5' RACE reads with MiXCR, giving one entry per CDR3 protein. The sample lists fewer than 50,000 distinct CDR3 sequences, under 4.5% occurring once. This chain links TRBV25-1 with TRBJ2-7, with D possibly called TRBD1 or TRBD2 (5 bases each). The sequence derives from an adult who was a healthcare worker with PCR-confirmed SARS-CoV-2 infection or an uninfected control (not recorded which). The sequenced material came from whole blood. For the CDR3, the DNA is TGTGCCGGGGCCCCTGACTATCCCAACTACGAGCAGTACTTC. Translating it yields CAGAPDYPNYEQYF.